The text below deals with one T cell receptor beta chain. TCRdb redid the calling of the 5' RACE reads with MiXCR, one entry per CDR3 protein. This table holds about 190,000 distinct CDR3 sequences, about 10% found once. These data originate in a study of T-cell memory formation after mild COVID-19. With 3 bases clipped from V and 2 bases from J, the junction kept 5 bases outside the gene matches. The CDR3 extends over 14 amino acids. Germline CDR1 reads DFQATT; CDR2 reads SNEGSKA (reference sequence). The sample consisted of PBMCs or a T cell subset sorted from them (not recorded which). The genes are TRBV20-1 and TRBJ2-3; TRBD2 aligns across 7 bases. This sequence was found in a man younger than 30 who had mild COVID-19 (a few samples of this study predate the infection). Cell type and time point are not known. CDR3 amino acids: CSARNGGSTDTQYF. In DNA, the CDR3 is TGCAGTGCTAGGAACGGGGGGTCCACAGATACGCAGTATTTT.